The clone carrying this T cell receptor beta chain was picked up one time. These data come from a study of blood T cell repertoires in COVID-19. V lost 3 bases and J lost 3; bases outside the gene matches: 7. CDR1 and CDR2 from the germline V gene are SGHVS and FQNEAQ. CDR3 size: 16 residues. Seattle's enrolled individuals joined amid active infection and were then monitored longitudinally. Authors' analysis steps: Estimation of nucleated cell counts relied on the amplification of reference gene primers. This table comes from immunoSEQ multiplex PCR, and its TCRdb copy is limited to in-frame clones, with some not included. V, J and clone size are those of that table, while D and trimming were read from the DNA. The sample yields almost 400,000 clones, around 87% seen once.

The sample taken for sequencing was peripheral blood. The receptor's source is an older woman with COVID-19, enrolled during active disease. The V call is TRBV7-8, the J call TRBJ2-2; 7 nucleotides match TRBD1. The CDR3 DNA is TGTGCCAGCAGCTTGCCGACAGGGACAGACACCGGGGAGCTGTTTTTT. This codes for CASSLPTGTDTGELFF.